The 13 T cell receptor beta chains given below trace back to one sample, sequenced in a study of post-analysis software for immune sequencing data. General observations from the study: Comparison of patients with controls showed roughly five TRBV segments more frequent in patients, TRBV5-6, TRBV5-1 and TRBV20-1 among them.

These receptors are not linked to any known antigen. Sequencing libraries made from TCR beta cDNA carried unique molecular identifiers. TCRdb re-derived calls from the PCR reads in MiXCR, one entry per CDR3 protein. The sample includes about 400,000 distinct CDR3 sequences, about a third of them seen just once. The sample was blood. Every receptor here comes from a girl aged 10 to 17 with multiple sclerosis.

V is TRBV6-5 and J is TRBJ2-3; 14 bases agree with TRBD2. The CDR3 is 16 residues long. Trimming at V came to 8 bases and at J to 1 base, leaving 5 bases not matched to a gene. Germline-derived CDR1 and CDR2 are MNHEY and SVGAGI. The CDR3, as DNA: TGTGCCAGCGTAGGGACTAGCGGGGGTCGCACAGATACGCAGTATTTT. As protein: CASVGTSGGRTDTQYF.

The chain uses TRBV30 and TRBJ2-7; D is tentatively TRBD1 or TRBD2 (5 bases each). V was clipped by 3 bases and J by 1 base, with 16 bases between them. The germline CDR1 and CDR2 sequences are GTSNPN and SVGIG (reference sequence). CDR3 size: 15 residues. This CDR3 is CAWRSPGTGSYEQYF. For the CDR3, the DNA is TGTGCCTGGAGGAGCCCCGGGACGGGGTCCTACGAGCAGTACTTC.

The V and J genes are TRBV12-3 or TRBV12-4 and TRBJ1-1; 7 positions match TRBD1. This CDR3 has 14 residues. The trim removed 6 bases at V and 2 bases at J, leaving 6 bases unmatched. CDR3 sequence: CASRFGQENTEAFF. The CDR3 DNA reads TGTGCCAGCAGATTTGGACAGGAAAACACTGAAGCTTTCTTT.

The chain carries TRBV20-1 and TRBJ1-2; weak D call: TRBD1 (6 bases). V lost 0 bases and J lost 13, with 9 bases in between. The CDR3 totals 10 residues. Germline assignment: CDR1 DFQATT and CDR2 SNEGSKA (reference sequence). CDR3 amino acids: CSARDRDTTF. CDR3 nucleotides: TGCAGTGCTAGAGATAGGGACACCACCTTC.

This clonotype was found a few times. This rearrangement joins TRBV7-2 to TRBJ1-5, with D unclear. CDR3 length: 12 residues. V was pared by 5 bases and J by 6 bases, with 8 bases between. CDR1 SGHTA and CDR2 FQGNSA come from the germline V gene. The CDR3 loop reads CASSPPLQPQHF. The CDR3 nucleotides read TGTGCCAGCAGCCCCCCCCTTCAGCCCCAGCATTTT.

The chain recombines TRBV7-3 with TRBJ1-5; the D is unclear. Trimming removed 7 bases at V and 5 bases at J, with 18 bases between. The CDR3 contains 15 residues. CDR1 and CDR2 (germline): SGHTA, FQGTGA. CDR3 nucleotide sequence: TGTGCCAGCATCCCTGGTCAAGGAGCCGATCAGCCCCAGCATTTT. Amino acid sequence: CASIPGQGADQPQHF. The full variable domain, its missing parts supplied by reference TRBV7-3 and TRBJ1-5, is GAGVSQTPSNKVTEKGKYVELRCDPISGHTALYWYRQSLGQGPEFLIYFQGTGAADDSGLPNDRFFAVRPEGSVSTLKIQRTERGDSAVYLCASIPGQGADQPQHFGDGTRLSIL.

This chain uses TRBV10-3 with TRBJ1-5; D not resolved. Germline V lookup: CDR1 ENHRY, CDR2 SYGVKD. Between the trimmed V and J ends, which lost 6 bases and 4 bases, there was a span of 16 bases. The CDR3 has 15 residues. CDR3: CAISQGLPENQPQHF. The CDR3, as DNA: TGTGCCATCAGCCAAGGACTGCCCGAAAATCAGCCCCAGCATTTT.

On this clonotype itself: A read error is possible here, since a much larger clone lies one base away. The gene calls are TRBV7-2 and TRBJ2-1; 8 bases are shared with TRBD2. This CDR3 comprises 14 residues. Germline assignment: CDR1 SGHTA and CDR2 FQGNSA. In DNA, the CDR3 is TGTGCCGGCAGCTTCGGGGGGGCCTACAATGAGCAGTTCTTC. It translates to CAGSFGGAYNEQFF. The complete variable domain, with remaining parts taken from reference TRBV7-2 and TRBJ2-1, reads GAGVSQSPSNKVTEKGKDVELRCDPISGHTALYWYRQSLGQGLEFLIYFQGNSAPDKSGLPSDRFSAERTGGSVSTLTIQRTQQEDSAVYLCAGSFGGAYNEQFFGPGTRLTVL.

This clonotype turned up a few times. The chain employs TRBV4-2 and TRBJ2-3; tentatively, D is TRBD2 (5 bases). The CDR3 loop spans 15 amino acids. CDR1 and CDR2 from the germline V gene are LGHNA and YNFKEQ. V was shortened by 5 bases and J by 6 bases, with 18 bases between the two germline ends. The CDR3 reads CASSSGGLDHDTQYF. The CDR3 bases are TGTGCCAGCAGCTCTGGAGGCCTCGATCACGATACGCAGTATTTT.

This clonotype has just a few counts. This chain links TRBV2 with TRBJ1-1, with D tentatively TRBD1 (6 bases). The germline V gene has CDR1 SNHLY and CDR2 FYNNEI. The CDR3 has 12 residues. V was clipped by 9 bases and J by 5 bases, with 13 bases between them. CDR3 in DNA: TGTGCCAGTGGACCCACAGGGACTGAAGCTTTCTTT. It encodes CASGPTGTEAFF.

CDR3 coding DNA: TGTGCCAGCAGTTTATTGGTTGGGCAGGGAGGCTCCTACGAGCAGTACTTC. This translates into CASSLLVGQGGSYEQYF. The rearrangement uses TRBV27 and TRBJ2-7, with a weak D call TRBD2 (6 bases). The CDR3 totals 17 residues. Germline V gives CDR1 MNHEY, CDR2 SMNVEV (reference sequence). V was pared by 1 base and J by 0 bases, with 16 bases between.

This clonotype appeared a few times. The chain uses TRBV27 and TRBJ1-5, with D uncertain. CDR1 is MNHEY and CDR2 is SMNVEV in the germline V gene (reference sequence). Trimming removed 2 bases at V and 5 bases at J, with 4 bases between. This CDR3 has 12 residues. CDR3 region: CASSLPYQPQHF. The CDR3 DNA reads TGTGCCAGCAGTTTACCTTATCAGCCCCAGCATTTT.

The chain employs TRBV7-3 and TRBJ1-1; TRBD1 matches 8 bases. The germline CDR1 and CDR2 sequences are SGHTA and FQGTGA. V was pared by 5 bases and J by 3 bases, with 8 bases of the junction left unmatched. The CDR3 covers 15 residues. In DNA form, the CDR3 reads TGTGCCAGCAGCCTTGCAGGGGGCGTGGACACTGAAGCTTTCTTT. This codes for CASSLAGGVDTEAFF.